The TCR beta chain described here comes from a study of T cell repertoires in ileal Crohn's disease. Study in general: All patients had surgery for stricturing (around 60%) or penetrating (around 40%) disease.

Libraries were prepared by immunoSEQ multiplex PCR; TCRdb keeps only in-frame clonotypes and omits some of them. The data show more than 15,000 clones, around 70% seen once. As concerns this clone: Its cognate antigen is unknown.

Time point: neoterminal ileum biopsy at postoperative endoscopy, about 6 months after surgery. Patients were adults with ileal or ileocolonic Crohn's disease needing resection. Study results and caveats: Endoscopic recurrence occurred in every patient whose clonality exceeded 26.8%. Compared with CD4 T cells, sorted CD8 cells carried more expanded clones.

V dropped 3 bases and J dropped 3 bases, with 12 bases sitting between them. Germline CDR1 LNHDA, CDR2 SQIVND (reference sequence). The CDR3 is 14 residues long. The source is an adult with Crohn's disease. The sample was ileal tissue. V is TRBV19 and J is TRBJ2-7, with a weak D call TRBD2 (6 bases). The CDR3 is CASSIGQGGYEQYF. CDR3 DNA: TGTGCCAGTAGTATCGGGCAGGGAGGCTACGAGCAGTACTTC.